One sample yielded the 14 T cell receptor beta chains listed below, sequenced in a study of persistence of HIV-infected CD4 T cells. Overlapping HIV-1 Gag 15-mer peptides at 0.85 to 1 ug per peptide per mL were used. Sorted nonresponding memory CD4+ T cells were CD40L-negative, CD69-negative, CD45RO-high. Antigens of these TCRs are unknown. Sequencing used immunoSEQ version 4 in survey mode. Clones were sequenced by immunoSEQ multiplex PCR, and TCRdb holds only the in-frame ones, with some missing. The data hold around 39,000 clones, with approximately 78% observed a single time. Sequenced here: cultured CD4+ T cells from PBMCs, sampled from a patient who received antiretroviral therapy. The receptors shown here come from an adult with HIV. The donor label of this sample is uncertain.

The chain joins TRBV15 to TRBJ2-1; tentatively, D is TRBD2 (7 bases). Germline V lookup: CDR1 LNHNV, CDR2 YYDKDF (reference sequence). The CDR3 spans 15 residues. Trimming left V 5 bases short and J 6 bases short, with 17 bases between. CDR3 sequence: CATSADLGGPNEQFF. The CDR3 DNA reads as TGTGCCACCAGCGCTGACTTGGGGGGGCCCAATGAGCAGTTCTTC. Full variable domain (rest looked up from reference TRBV15 and TRBJ2-1): DAMVIQNPRYQVTQFGKPVTLSCSQTLNHNVMYWYQQKSSQAPKLLFHYYDKDFNNEADTPDNFQSRRPNTSFCFLDIRSPGLGDTAMYLCATSADLGGPNEQFFGPGTRLTVL.

This CDR3 reads CASKGYQGGLGTEAFF. CDR3 DNA: TGTGCCAGCAAGGGATATCAGGGAGGGCTTGGAACTGAAGCTTTCTTT. The chain links TRBV7-9 to TRBJ1-1; D might be TRBD1 (5 bases). The V end lost 7 bases, the J end lost 5 bases, and 23 bases lay between the germline ends. Germline values: CDR1 SEHNR, CDR2 FQNEAQ (reference sequence). The CDR3 loop spans 16 amino acids.

The chain carries TRBV12-5 and TRBJ2-7; TRBD1 matches at 10 bases. Trimming took 5 bases from V and 5 from J; bases not matched to a gene: 6. Germline V lookup: CDR1 LGHNT, CDR2 FRNRAP. The CDR3 totals 14 residues. The CDR3 region is CASGPPTGGDEQYF. The CDR3 nucleotides read TGTGCTAGTGGTCCTCCGACAGGGGGCGACGAGCAGTACTTC.

This rearrangement joins TRBV15 to TRBJ1-5; D is ambiguous. V lost 9 bases and J lost 3, with 12 bases in between. The V gene's germline CDR1 is LNHNV and CDR2 YYDKDF (reference sequence). The CDR3 runs 13 residues. CDR3 sequence (DNA): TGTGCCACATGTAACGGAGACAATCAGCCCCAGCATTTT. Protein sequence: CATCNGDNQPQHF.

The J gene is TRBJ2-3, the V gene TRBV7-8; 8 bases line up with TRBD2. There are 12 residues in the CDR3. V lost 4 bases, J lost 12 bases, and 6 bases stayed unmatched. Germline assignment: CDR1 SGHVS and CDR2 FQNEAQ. The CDR3 bases are TGTGCCAGCAGCTCACAGCGGGGGCCCCAGTATTTT. Translating gives CASSSQRGPQYF.

This clone was seen just once. This chain uses TRBV21-1 with TRBJ1-5; no DNA check was done on the table's D call, TRBD1. TRBV21-1 is flagged as a pseudogene. The CDR3 runs 19 residues. CDR3 region: CASSKFPGTAESSNQPQHF. CDR3 bases: TGTGCCAGCAGCAAGTTTCCCGGGACAGCTGAATCTAGCAATCAGCCCCAGCATTTT.

This clone was seen only once. J is TRBJ1-5 and V is TRBV10-3; TRBD1 matches 8 bases. Per the germline V gene, CDR1 is ENHRY and CDR2 is SYGVKD. Unmatched junction bases numbered 3, after V lost 6 bases and J lost 5 bases. The CDR3 consists of 13 residues. This chain's CDR3 is CAIRTGDDQPQHF. The CDR3 DNA is TGTGCCATCAGGACAGGGGACGATCAGCCCCAGCATTTT.

This clone was detected a few times. The chain carries TRBV7-8 and TRBJ1-1; unclear D gene. Germline V gives CDR1 SGHVS, CDR2 FQNEAQ. V was clipped by 5 bases and J by 1 base, with 8 bases between them. This CDR3 is built from 13 residues. The CDR3 spells CASSVGQNTEAFF. The CDR3 coding sequence is TGTGCCAGCAGCGTCGGGCAGAACACTGAAGCTTTCTTT.

The V gene is TRBV15, the J gene TRBJ2-1; 10 bases agree with TRBD2. Trimming at V came to 0 bases and at J to 6 bases, leaving 2 bases not matched to a gene. Germline V CDR1 and CDR2: LNHNV, YYDKDF (reference sequence). This CDR3 comprises 15 residues. The CDR3, as DNA: TGTGCCACCAGCAGAGAACCTAGCGGGGGCAATGAGCAGTTCTTC. It yields the protein CATSREPSGGNEQFF.

This clone was picked up one time. J is TRBJ1-4 and V is TRBV30; unclear D gene. V gave up 3 bases and J gave up 6 bases, with 17 bases separating them. CDR3 length: 15 amino acids. Germline V gene lookup returns CDR1 GTSNPN and CDR2 SVGIG (reference sequence). The CDR3 protein is CAWSLGNTPYEKLFF. CDR3 DNA sequence: TGTGCCTGGAGCCTAGGGAACACTCCTTATGAAAAACTGTTTTTT.

The rearrangement links TRBV6-1 to TRBJ1-5; D remains ambiguous. CDR1 and CDR2 (germline): MNHNS, SASEGT. This CDR3 contains 12 residues. Trimming took 5 bases from V and 5 from J, leaving 7 bases between them. The CDR3 protein is CASSFSDQPQHF. CDR3 sequence (DNA): TGTGCCAGCAGTTTTTCGGATCAGCCCCAGCATTTT.

V is TRBV19 and J is TRBJ1-2, with D maybe TRBD1 (5 bases). V lost 5 bases, J lost 0 bases, and 16 bases lay in between. CDR1 and CDR2 from the germline V gene are LNHDA and SQIVND (reference sequence). CDR3 size: 16 residues. CDR3 in amino acids: CASSPQLWGTNYGYTF. For the CDR3, the DNA is TGTGCCAGTAGTCCTCAGTTATGGGGGACTAACTATGGCTACACCTTC.

V and J are TRBV11-3 and TRBJ1-1; the D is unclear. The CDR3 consists of 13 residues. Trimming removed 0 bases at V and 1 base at J, with 3 bases between. Per the germline V gene, CDR1 is SGHNT and CDR2 is YENEEA. The CDR3 loop is CASSLEGNTEAFF. DNA for the CDR3: TGTGCCAGCAGCTTAGAAGGGAACACTGAAGCTTTCTTT.

The V call is TRBV19, the J call TRBJ1-3; TRBD1 is a possible D gene (5 bases). The CDR3 length is 15 residues. From germline, CDR1 is LNHDA and CDR2 SQIVND (reference sequence). With 7 bases removed from V and 0 bases from J, the gap between germline ends came to 13 bases. The CDR3, as DNA: TGTGCCAGTACCTCCGGACACAGCTCTGGAAACACCATATATTTT. It translates to CASTSGHSSGNTIYF.